This is a list of T cell receptor beta chains from one sample in a study of regulatory T cells in long-lasting Graves disease. TCRdb re-called the multiplex PCR reads through MiXCR, storing one row per CDR3 protein. The sample carries roughly 560,000 distinct CDR3 sequences, around 12% recorded once. These records were also assigned to another study, of T cells in Graves' hyperthyroidism and ophthalmopathy.

The source was peripheral blood mononuclear cells (PBMCs), collected at new diagnosis, from a patient treated with antithyroid drugs. Receptors were obtained from a woman in her twenties or thirties with Graves disease. Each CDR3 is given with its conserved first and last residue. D genes are given only for firm matches. Some rows have no size entry. The others give once, few or many, or a class for an expanded clone.

j_call,d_call,clone_size,v_call,cdr3_nt,cdr3_aa
TRBJ1-1,NA,many,TRBV30,TGTGCCTGGGCACAGGGAATTACTGAAGCTTTCTTT,CAWAQGITEAFF
TRBJ2-1,NA,many,TRBV7-9,TGTGCCAGCAGCTTAGAGGGGGACAATGAGCAGTTCTTC,CASSLEGDNEQFF
TRBJ1-3,NA,NA,TRBV27,TGTGCCAGCAGCTTGGCCACGACATTCTCTGGAAACACCATATATTTT,CASSLATTFSGNTIYF
TRBJ1-5,NA,many,TRBV13,TGTGCCAGCAGCTTAGGGGCACAGCCCCAGCATTTT,CASSLGAQPQHF
TRBJ1-4,TRBD1,many,TRBV7-2,TGTGCCAGCAGCACAGGGGGTGGTGGTGAAAAACTGTTTTTT,CASSTGGGGEKLFF
TRBJ2-6,NA,many,TRBV4-3,TGCGCCAGCAGCCAGAGGTGGGGAGGCTCAAGCTCTGGGGCCAACGTCCTGACTTTC,CASSQRWGGSSSGANVLTF
TRBJ2-5,NA,many,TRBV28,TGTGCCAGTCCCGACAGCACATCCCAGTACTTC,CASPDSTSQYF
TRBJ1-2,NA,many,TRBV7-9,TGTGTCGAACTGGGGATGGGTGGCTACACCTTC,CVELGMGGYTF
TRBJ2-7,NA,many,TRBV20-1,TGCAGTGCTAGAGATGGGAATAGCGGCAGCTACGAGCAGTACTTC,CSARDGNSGSYEQYF
TRBJ2-6,NA,NA,TRBV2,TGTGCCACCATAGAGAGCTCTGGGGCCAACGTCCTGACTTTC,CATIESSGANVLTF
TRBJ2-3,TRBD2,many,TRBV9,TGTGCCAGCAGCGTCACTAGCGGGAGAACAGATACGCAGTATTTT,CASSVTSGRTDTQYF
TRBJ2-5,NA,many,TRBV15,TGTGCCACCAGCCCGTTCGGGGAGACCCAGTACTTC,CATSPFGETQYF
TRBJ2-7,NA,many,TRBV28,TGTGCCAGCAGTTTTTACCGACTAGGGATCTCGGGCGAGCAGTACTTC,CASSFYRLGISGEQYF
TRBJ1-5,NA,many,TRBV20-1,TGCAGTGCTAGTCGATTCCCGGCCGATAGCAATCAGCCCCAGCATTTT,CSASRFPADSNQPQHF
TRBJ2-3,TRBD2,few,TRBV7-7,TGTGCCAGCAGCCCGGATACTAGCGGAACCACAGATACGCAGTATTTT,CASSPDTSGTTDTQYF
TRBJ1-2,NA,few,TRBV20-1,TGCAGTGCAGAGCGGCAGAGCTATGGCTACACCTTC,CSAERQSYGYTF
TRBJ1-2,NA,NA,TRBV3-1,TGTGCCAGCAGCCAAGAAATTTACCTGGGAAACTATGGCTACACCTTC,CASSQEIYLGNYGYTF
TRBJ2-1,NA,many,TRBV6-1,TGTGCCAGCAGTGAAGCGGCGCGTGGTAGGTTCGCGTACAATGAGCAGTTCTTC,CASSEAARGRFAYNEQFF
TRBJ1-1,NA,many,TRBV19,TGTGCCAGTAGGCCCCCCGGGCGCAGGCTGAACACTGAAGCTTTCTTT,CASRPPGRRLNTEAFF
TRBJ2-7,NA,many,TRBV12-3/TRBV12-4,TGTGCCAGCAGCTTCAAAAAATTGGACGAACCTCTACCCTACGAGCAGTACTTC,CASSFKKLDEPLPYEQYF
TRBJ2-1,NA,many,TRBV12-3/TRBV12-4,TGTGCCAGCAGTTTAAGGGGGCAGCGGGTAGTAGATGAGCAGTTCTTC,CASSLRGQRVVDEQFF
TRBJ2-7,NA,few,TRBV6-1,TGTGCCAGCAGACCCACCCGACAGGTCAGCACCTACGAGCAGTACTTC,CASRPTRQVSTYEQYF